These T cell receptor beta chains were read from a single sample in a study of shared clonotypes between healthy human individuals. Assay: immunoSEQ multiplex PCR; the TCRdb copy retains only in-frame clones and omits some. The sample gives around 550,000 clones, 85% to 95% of which show up once; approximately 0.12% is in the top ten. Sequenced material: naive CD8+ T cells sorted from blood. These receptors came from a woman aged 25 to 45 in good health. Each CDR3 is given with its conserved first and last residue. D genes are given only for firm matches. Size is omitted from some rows. Given values are once, few, many or a class for expanded clones.

V,size,D,J,CDR3,DNA
TRBV7-3,.,.,TRBJ2-1,CASSFTDSYNEQFF,TGTGCCAGCAGCTTCACGGACAGTTACAATGAGCAGTTCTTC
TRBV13,.,.,TRBJ2-7,CASSLRGNAYEQYF,TGTGCCAGCAGCTTACGAGGGAACGCCTACGAGCAGTACTTC
TRBV28,once,.,TRBJ2-7,CASSLWASSDYEQYF,TGTGCCAGCAGTTTATGGGCCTCTAGCGACTACGAGCAGTACTTC
TRBV13,.,TRBD2,TRBJ2-5,CASSTGLADAVGTQYF,TGTGCCAGCAGCACCGGACTAGCGGATGCCGTGGGGACCCAGTACTTC
TRBV5-5,.,.,TRBJ2-7,CASSPKDSYEQYF,TGTGCCAGCAGCCCGAAGGACAGCTACGAGCAGTACTTC
TRBV5-1,.,.,TRBJ1-1,CASSSSYQGSF,TGCGCCAGCAGCTCGTCCTATCAGGGTTCCTTT
TRBV5-6,.,.,TRBJ2-1,CASSLAGSYNEQFF,TGTGCCAGCAGCTTGGCCGGCTCCTACAATGAGCAGTTCTTC
TRBV4-1,.,TRBD2,TRBJ2-7,CASSQGPSGATYEQYF,TGCGCCAGCAGCCAAGGTCCTAGCGGGGCCACCTACGAGCAGTACTTC
TRBV6-1,.,TRBD2,TRBJ2-3,CASSEEVLAGDTQYF,TGTGCCAGCAGTGAAGAAGTCCTAGCGGGAGATACGCAGTATTTT
TRBV19,.,.,TRBJ2-7,CASPIPSPHEQYF,TGTGCCAGTCCGATACCGTCCCCCCACGAGCAGTACTTC
TRBV6-5,.,.,TRBJ1-2,CASSYEQGIGYGYTF,TGTGCCAGCAGTTACGAACAGGGTATCGGGTATGGCTACACCTTC
TRBV4-1,once,.,TRBJ2-1,CASSQVASPYNEQFF,TGCGCCAGCAGCCAAGTGGCTAGCCCCTACAATGAGCAGTTCTTC
TRBV28,.,.,TRBJ1-2,CASTSQGMRYGYTF,TGTGCCAGCACTTCTCAGGGGATGCGCTATGGCTACACCTTC
TRBV9,.,.,TRBJ2-7,CASSGEAGGYEQYF,TGTGCCAGCAGCGGCGAGGCTGGCGGGTACGAGCAGTACTTC
TRBV9,.,TRBD1,TRBJ2-7,CASSAEGRGGTGDYEQYF,TGTGCCAGCAGCGCCGAGGGGCGGGGCGGGACAGGGGACTACGAGCAGTACTTC
TRBV15,.,.,TRBJ1-2,CATSRDWGDINGYTF,TGTGCCACCAGCAGAGATTGGGGGGACATAAATGGCTACACCTTC
TRBV19,.,TRBD2,TRBJ2-3,CASKLAGLGSDTQYF,TGTGCCAGTAAATTAGCGGGACTTGGCTCAGATACGCAGTATTTT